This entry describes one TCR beta chain. Its target is not known. Oncomine TCR Beta short-read sequencing was applied to DNA from cultured CD4+ T cells. Each CDR3 protein gets one entry after TCRdb re-called the PCR reads with MiXCR. The sample consists of about 14,000 distinct CDR3 sequences, less than 70% of them appearing once. Treatment noted: approximately 11-day PBMC culture with coronavirus spike peptide pools or control peptides (ViraFEST assay). Peptide pool stimulation in ViraFEST expanded antigen-specific T cells, whose TCRs were then sequenced. CDR3 length equals 14 residues. Between the trimmed V and J ends, which lost 8 bases and 0 bases, there was a span of 13 bases. Germline CDR1 and CDR2: SNHLY and FYNNEI. The data were taken from a study of vaccination and CD4 T cells after COVID-19.

The sequences come from CD4+ T cells from blood, cultured in vitro, collected before SARS-CoV-2 vaccination. The TCR comes from a human donor who had recovered from COVID-19. The chain joins TRBV2 to TRBJ1-1, with D tentatively TRBD1 (6 bases). The DNA for the CDR3 is TGTGCCAGCGGGGAACAGGGAATGAACACTGAAGCTTTCTTT. Translating gives CASGEQGMNTEAFF.